This TCR beta chain stems from a study of OX40 agonist ivuxolimab in advanced cancers. In the study overall: Every patient in dose escalation had hepatocellular carcinoma, melanoma, renal cell or head and neck cancer. Prior checkpoint blockade (anti-PD-1, anti-PD-L1 or anti-CTLA-4) was permitted; over 30% had it.

V shed 0 bases and J shed 8 bases, with 4 bases lying between them. Germline V lookup: CDR1 MNHNY, CDR2 SVGAGI (reference sequence). This CDR3 is built from 12 residues. Study observations and caveats: CD8+ T cells were the subset that, on average, had more expanded clones than CD4+.

Sequenced by immunoSEQ multiplex PCR; TCRdb stores in-frame clones only, minus some. The sample shows 98,000 or so clones, around 93% of them seen only once. Anyone with autoimmune disease history or systemic immunosuppression was excluded. On this clone itself: Its antigen is still unknown.

This sample comprised CD4+ or CD8+ T cells sorted from blood, obtained in a trial of the OX40 agonist ivuxolimab. The sequence derives from an adult with an advanced solid tumor such as melanoma, head and neck, liver or kidney cancer. The chain couples TRBV6-6 to TRBJ1-4; D is uncertain. CDR3 amino acids: CASSYSWEKLFF. The CDR3 DNA follows: TGTGCCAGCAGTTACTCTTGGGAAAAACTGTTTTTT.